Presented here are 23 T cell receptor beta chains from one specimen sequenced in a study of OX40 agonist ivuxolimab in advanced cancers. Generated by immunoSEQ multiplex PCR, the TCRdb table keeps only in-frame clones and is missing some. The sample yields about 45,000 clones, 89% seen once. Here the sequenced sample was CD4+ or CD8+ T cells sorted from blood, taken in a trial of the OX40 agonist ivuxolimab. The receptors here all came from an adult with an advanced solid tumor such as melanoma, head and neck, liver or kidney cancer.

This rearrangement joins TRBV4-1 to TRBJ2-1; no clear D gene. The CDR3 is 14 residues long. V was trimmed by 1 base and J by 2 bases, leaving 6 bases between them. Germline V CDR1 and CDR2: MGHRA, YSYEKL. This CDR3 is CASSQVLAYNEQFF. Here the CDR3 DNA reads TGCGCCAGCAGCCAAGTTTTAGCCTACAATGAGCAGTTCTTC.

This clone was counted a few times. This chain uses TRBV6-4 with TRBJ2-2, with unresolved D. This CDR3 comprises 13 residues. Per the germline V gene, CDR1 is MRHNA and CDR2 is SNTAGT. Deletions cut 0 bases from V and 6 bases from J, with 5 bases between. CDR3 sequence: CASSDSESGELFF. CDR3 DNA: TGTGCCAGCAGTGACTCTGAGTCCGGGGAGCTGTTTTTT.

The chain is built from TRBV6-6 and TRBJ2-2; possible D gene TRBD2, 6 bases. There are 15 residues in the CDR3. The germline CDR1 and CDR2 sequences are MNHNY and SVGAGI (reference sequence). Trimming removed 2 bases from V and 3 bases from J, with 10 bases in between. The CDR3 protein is CASSYTPSDTGELFF. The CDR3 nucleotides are TGTGCCAGCAGTTACACCCCTAGCGACACCGGGGAGCTGTTTTTT.

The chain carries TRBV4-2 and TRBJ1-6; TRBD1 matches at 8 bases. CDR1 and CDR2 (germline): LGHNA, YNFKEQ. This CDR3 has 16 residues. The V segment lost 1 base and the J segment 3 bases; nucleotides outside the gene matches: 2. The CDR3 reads CASSQGTGLYNSPLHF. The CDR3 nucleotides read TGTGCCAGCAGCCAAGGGACAGGGCTCTATAATTCACCCCTCCACTTT.

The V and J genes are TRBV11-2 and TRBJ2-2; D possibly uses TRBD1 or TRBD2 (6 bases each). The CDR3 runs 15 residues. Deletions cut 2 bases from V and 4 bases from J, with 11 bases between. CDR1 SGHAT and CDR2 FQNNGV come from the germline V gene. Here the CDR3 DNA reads TGTGCCAGCAGCTTACGGGGGCTGGGCACCGGGGAGCTGTTTTTT. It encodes CASSLRGLGTGELFF.

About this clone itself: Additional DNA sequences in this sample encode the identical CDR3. CDR3 amino acids: CASSPGGYNEQFF. The CDR3 DNA sequence: TGTGCCAGCTCACCGGGGGGCTACAATGAGCAGTTCTTC. The chain uses TRBV18 and TRBJ2-1, with a tentative D call TRBD2 (6 bases). Germline CDR1 is KGHSH and CDR2 is LQKENI. The CDR3 length is 13 residues. V gave up 3 bases and J gave up 3 bases, with 6 bases separating them.

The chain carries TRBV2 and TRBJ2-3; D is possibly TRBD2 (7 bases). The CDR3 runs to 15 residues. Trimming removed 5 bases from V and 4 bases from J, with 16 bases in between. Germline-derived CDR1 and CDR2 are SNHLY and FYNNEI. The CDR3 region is CASSPRGASADTQYF. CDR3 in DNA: TGTGCCAGCAGTCCCCGGGGGGCTAGTGCAGATACGCAGTATTTT. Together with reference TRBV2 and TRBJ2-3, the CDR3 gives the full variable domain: EPEVTQTPSHQVTQMGQEVILRCVPISNHLYFYWYRQILGQKVEFLVSFYNNEISEKSEIFDDQFSVERPDGSNFTLKIRSTKLEDSAMYFCASSPRGASADTQYFGPGTRLTVL.

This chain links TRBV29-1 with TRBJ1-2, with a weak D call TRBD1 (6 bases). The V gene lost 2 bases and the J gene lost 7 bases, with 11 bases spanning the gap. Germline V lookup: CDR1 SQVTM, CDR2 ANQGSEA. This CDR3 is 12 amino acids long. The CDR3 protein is CSVESRGSGYTF. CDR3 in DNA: TGCAGCGTTGAATCCAGGGGAAGTGGCTACACCTTC.

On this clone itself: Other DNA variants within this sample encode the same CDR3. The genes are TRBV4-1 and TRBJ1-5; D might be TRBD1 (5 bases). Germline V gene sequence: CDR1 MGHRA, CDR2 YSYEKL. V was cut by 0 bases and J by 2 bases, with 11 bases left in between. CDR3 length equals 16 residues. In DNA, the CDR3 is TGCGCCAGCAGCCAAGAAGCCGGCAGGGGCAATCAGCCCCAGCATTTT. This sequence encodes CASSQEAGRGNQPQHF.

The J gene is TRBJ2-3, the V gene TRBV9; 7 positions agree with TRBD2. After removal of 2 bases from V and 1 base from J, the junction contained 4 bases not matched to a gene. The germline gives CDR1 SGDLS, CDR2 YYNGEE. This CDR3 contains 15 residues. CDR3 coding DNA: TGTGCCAGCAGCGTTGGGGGGAGGGGCACAGATACGCAGTATTTT. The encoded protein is CASSVGGRGTDTQYF.

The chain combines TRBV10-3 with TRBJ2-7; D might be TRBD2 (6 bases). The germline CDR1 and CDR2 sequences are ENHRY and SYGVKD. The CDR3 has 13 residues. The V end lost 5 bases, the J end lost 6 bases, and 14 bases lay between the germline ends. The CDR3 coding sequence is TGTGCCATCAGTCCCGGGACTTCCCCCGAGCAGTACTTC. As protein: CAISPGTSPEQYF.

CDR3 nucleotide sequence: TGTGCCAGCAGCTTCGTAGCGGGAGATTACAATGAGCAGTTCTTC. It codes for CASSFVAGDYNEQFF. V gene TRBV7-2 combines with J gene TRBJ2-1, with 9 bases aligning to TRBD2. Germline V gene data show CDR1 as SGHTA and CDR2 as FQGNSA. The length of the CDR3 is 15 residues. J was trimmed by 4 bases and V by 3 bases; bases with no gene match: 4.

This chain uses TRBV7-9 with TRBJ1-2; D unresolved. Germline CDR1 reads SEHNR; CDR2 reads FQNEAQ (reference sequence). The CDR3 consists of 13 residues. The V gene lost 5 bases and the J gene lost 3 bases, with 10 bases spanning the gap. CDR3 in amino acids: CASSTGGDYGYTF. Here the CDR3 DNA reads TGTGCCAGCAGCACTGGTGGGGACTATGGCTACACCTTC.

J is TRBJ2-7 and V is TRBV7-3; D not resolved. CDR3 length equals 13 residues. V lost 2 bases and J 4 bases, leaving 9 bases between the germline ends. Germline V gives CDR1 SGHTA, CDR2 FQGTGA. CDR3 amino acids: CASSLRATYEQYF. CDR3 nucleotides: TGTGCCAGCAGCTTACGGGCCACATACGAGCAGTACTTC.

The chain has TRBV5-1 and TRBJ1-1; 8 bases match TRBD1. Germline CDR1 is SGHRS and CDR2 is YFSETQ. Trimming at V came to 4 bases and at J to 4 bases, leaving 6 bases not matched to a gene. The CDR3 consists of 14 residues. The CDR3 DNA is TGCGCCAGCAGCGGACAGGGCATGTCCACTGAAGCTTTCTTT. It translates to CASSGQGMSTEAFF.

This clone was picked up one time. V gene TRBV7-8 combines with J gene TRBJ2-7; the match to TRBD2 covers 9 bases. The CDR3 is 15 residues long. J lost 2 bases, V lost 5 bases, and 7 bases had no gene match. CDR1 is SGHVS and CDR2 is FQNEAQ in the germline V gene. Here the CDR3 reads CASSLGAGGPYEQYF. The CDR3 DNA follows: TGTGCCAGCAGCCTAGGAGCGGGGGGCCCCTACGAGCAGTACTTC.

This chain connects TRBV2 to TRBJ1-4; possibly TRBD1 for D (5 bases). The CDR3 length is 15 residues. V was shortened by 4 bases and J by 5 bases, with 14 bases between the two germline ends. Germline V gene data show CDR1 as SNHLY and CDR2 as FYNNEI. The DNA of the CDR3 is TGTGCCAGCAGTGGTTTGGGGACGGAAAATGAAAAACTGTTTTTT. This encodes CASSGLGTENEKLFF.

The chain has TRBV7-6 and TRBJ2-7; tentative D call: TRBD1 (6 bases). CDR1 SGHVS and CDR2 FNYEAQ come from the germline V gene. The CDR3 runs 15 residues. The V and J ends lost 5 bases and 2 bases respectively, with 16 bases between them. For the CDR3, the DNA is TGTGCCAGCAGCACTGAAGGGGGATACCCCTACGAGCAGTACTTC. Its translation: CASSTEGGYPYEQYF.

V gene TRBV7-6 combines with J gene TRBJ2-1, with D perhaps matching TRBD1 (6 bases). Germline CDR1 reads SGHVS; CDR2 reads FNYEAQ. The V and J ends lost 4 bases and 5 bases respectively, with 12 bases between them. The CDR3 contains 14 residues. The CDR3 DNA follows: TGTGCCAGCAGCTCCAGGGGTGCGGACAATGAGCAGTTCTTC. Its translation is CASSSRGADNEQFF.

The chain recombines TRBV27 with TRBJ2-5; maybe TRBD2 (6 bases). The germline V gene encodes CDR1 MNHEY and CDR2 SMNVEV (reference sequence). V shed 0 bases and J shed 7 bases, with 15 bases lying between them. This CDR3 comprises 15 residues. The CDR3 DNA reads TGTGCCAGCAGTTTATCGAGAGCAGGCGGGGCGACCCAGTACTTC. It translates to CASSLSRAGGATQYF.

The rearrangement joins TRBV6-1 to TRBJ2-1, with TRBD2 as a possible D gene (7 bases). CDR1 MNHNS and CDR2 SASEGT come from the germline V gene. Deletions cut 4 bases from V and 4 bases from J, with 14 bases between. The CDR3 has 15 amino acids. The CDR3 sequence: CASSARGGGYNEQFF. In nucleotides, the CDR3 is TGTGCCAGCAGTGCCCGAGGGGGGGGGTACAATGAGCAGTTCTTC.

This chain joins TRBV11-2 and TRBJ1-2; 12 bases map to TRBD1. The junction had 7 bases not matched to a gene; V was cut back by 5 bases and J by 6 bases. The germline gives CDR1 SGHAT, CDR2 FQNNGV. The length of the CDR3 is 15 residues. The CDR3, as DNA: TGTGCCAGCAGCCGGGACAGGGGGCGCCTCCATGGCTACACCTTC. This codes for CASSRDRGRLHGYTF.

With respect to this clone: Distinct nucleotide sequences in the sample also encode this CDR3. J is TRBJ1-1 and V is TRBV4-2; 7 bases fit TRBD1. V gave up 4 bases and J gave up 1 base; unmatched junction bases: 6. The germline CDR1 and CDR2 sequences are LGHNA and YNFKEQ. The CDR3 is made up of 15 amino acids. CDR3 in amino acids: CASSPTGVGNTEAFF. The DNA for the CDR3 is TGTGCCAGCAGCCCCACAGGGGTGGGGAACACTGAAGCTTTCTTT.